The next 18 T cell receptor beta chains were all read from a single sample in a study of regulatory T cells in long-lasting Graves disease. Time point meaning: persistent/refractory GD, antithyroid drugs over 5 years with positive TRAb. Making the TCR library involved RNA that had been extracted from PBMCs. Combining iRepertoire HTBI primers with Arm-PCR of CDR3 regions, the authors built TCR beta libraries. TCRdb fed the multiplex PCR reads into MiXCR, producing one record per CDR3 protein. The sample shows 500,000 to 700,000 distinct CDR3 sequences, about 32% of them seen only once. Source: peripheral blood mononuclear cells (PBMCs), taken when the disease was refractory, from a patient treated with antithyroid drugs. These TCRs come from a female donor with Graves disease.

This clonotype was counted between two and nine times. This chain links TRBV25-1 with TRBJ1-6, with 7 bases fitting TRBD1. Germline CDR1 MGHDK, CDR2 SYGVNS. This CDR3 comprises 15 residues. V gave up 0 bases and J gave up 7 bases; unmatched junction bases: 3. CDR3 sequence reads: CASSEYRGHNSPLHF. CDR3 coding DNA: TGTGCCAGCAGTGAATATAGGGGGCACAATTCACCCCTCCACTTT.

This clonotype was detected only a few times. The chain is built from TRBV7-9 and TRBJ1-5; no reliable D call. The CDR3 is made up of 15 amino acids. Germline CDR1 is SEHNR and CDR2 is FQNEAQ (reference sequence). V was clipped by 1 base and J by 2 bases, with 9 bases between them. The DNA of the CDR3 is TGTGCCAGCAGCTTAGGTGATCTCGGCAATCAGCCCCAGCATTTT. Translated: CASSLGDLGNQPQHF.

Many counts were recorded for this clonotype. The V gene is TRBV20-1, the J gene TRBJ2-5, with 7 bases identical to TRBD2. After removal of 3 bases from V and 5 bases from J, the junction contained 9 bases not matched to a gene. In germline, CDR1 is DFQATT, CDR2 SNEGSKA (reference sequence). The CDR3 contains 14 residues. The CDR3 reads CSAREAAGVETQYF. CDR3 nucleotide sequence: TGCAGTGCTAGGGAGGCGGCGGGAGTTGAGACCCAGTACTTC.

Only a few counts were recorded for this clonotype. This chain links TRBV20-1 with TRBJ1-5; possibly TRBD1 for D (6 bases). Trimming cost V 6 bases and J 5 bases, with 17 bases left between them. Germline CDR1 DFQATT, CDR2 SNEGSKA (reference sequence). This CDR3 has 14 residues. The CDR3 loop reads CSALTHRVDQPQHF. The CDR3 DNA sequence: TGCAGTGCCCTAACACACAGGGTGGATCAGCCCCAGCATTTT.

The chain is built from TRBV5-1 and TRBJ1-2, with D maybe TRBD1 (5 bases). V was cut by 3 bases and J by 6 bases, with 12 bases left in between. This CDR3 comprises 13 residues. Germline V gene lookup returns CDR1 SGHRS and CDR2 YFSETQ. The CDR3 region has the DNA TGCGCCAGCAGCTCCAGACAGCGGGATGGCTACACCTTC. This codes for CASSSRQRDGYTF.

The V and J genes are TRBV20-1 and TRBJ2-4; D is uncertain. Germline values: CDR1 DFQATT, CDR2 SNEGSKA (reference sequence). The CDR3 runs to 12 residues. Between the trimmed V and J ends, which lost 7 bases and 8 bases, there was a span of 15 bases. The CDR3 nucleotides read TGCAGTGTTACGGGTCGAATCGACATTCAGTACTTC. Protein product: CSVTGRIDIQYF.

There are many counts of this clonotype. This chain joins TRBV28 and TRBJ1-2, with no clear D. Per the germline V gene, CDR1 is MDHEN and CDR2 is SYDVKM. The V gene lost 2 bases and the J gene lost 2 bases, with 12 bases spanning the gap. This CDR3 has 15 amino acids. This CDR3 is CASSLRQLGNYGYTF. CDR3 sequence (DNA): TGTGCCAGCAGTTTACGGCAACTTGGGAACTATGGCTACACCTTC.

This clonotype was counted a single time. V usage is TRBV12-3 or TRBV12-4 and J usage is TRBJ2-2; 11 nucleotides match TRBD2. The CDR3 contains 15 residues. The trim removed 4 bases at V and 3 bases at J, leaving 1 base unmatched. CDR3 sequence: CASSWGLADTGELFF. In DNA form, the CDR3 reads TGTGCCAGCAGTTGGGGACTAGCGGACACCGGGGAGCTGTTTTTT.

V gene TRBV12-3 or TRBV12-4 combines with J gene TRBJ2-3; D is unresolved. V dropped 8 bases and J dropped 5 bases, with 8 bases sitting between them. The CDR3 runs 11 residues. CDR3 region: CASHQRDTQYF. The CDR3 coding sequence is TGTGCCAGCCATCAGAGAGATACGCAGTATTTT.

This clonotype was seen repeatedly, ten times or more. The V gene is TRBV7-9, the J gene TRBJ2-3; D not resolved. CDR3 length: 12 residues. Germline V CDR1 and CDR2: SEHNR, FQNEAQ (reference sequence). Trimming removed 5 bases from V and 2 bases from J, with 5 bases in between. CDR3 amino acids: CASSPNTDTQYF. CDR3 in DNA: TGTGCCAGCAGCCCCAACACAGATACGCAGTATTTT.

The CDR3 spells CAWSVQDSSYEQYF. CDR3 nucleotides: TGTGCCTGGAGTGTACAAGATAGCTCCTACGAGCAGTACTTC. This chain connects TRBV30 to TRBJ2-7; D not certain. The CDR3 sequence is 14 residues long. Trimming took 0 bases from V and 0 from J, leaving 9 bases between them. Germline values: CDR1 GTSNPN, CDR2 SVGIG (reference sequence).

In its sample, this clonotype was seen a few times. Compared with germline, one end of the junction differs, possibly owing to a read error. The V and J genes are TRBV29-1 and TRBJ1-1; D remains unclear. CDR1 is SQVTM, CDR2 ANQGSEA, per germline. This CDR3 comprises 14 residues. In nucleotides, the CDR3 is TGCAGCGGAACGGGGTCGGTGATAAACACTGAGGCTTTCTTT. Its protein is CSGTGSVINTEAFF.

J is TRBJ2-7 and V is TRBV20-1, with D possibly being TRBD1 (6 bases). Trimming cost V 2 bases and J 3 bases, with 20 bases left between them. This CDR3 is built from 16 residues. The germline V gene encodes CDR1 DFQATT and CDR2 SNEGSKA (reference sequence). The CDR3 sequence is CSARSSGTPSSYEQYF. The CDR3, as DNA: TGCAGTGCTAGATCTTCCGGGACACCCTCGAGCTACGAGCAGTACTTC.

This rearrangement joins TRBV5-4 to TRBJ1-6, with 7 bases identical to TRBD1. The V gene's germline CDR1 is SGHNT and CDR2 YYREEE (reference sequence). This CDR3 is 15 amino acids long. V lost 4 bases, J lost 7 bases, and 8 bases stayed unmatched. DNA for the CDR3: TGTGCCAGCAGCCGGGGACAGTTGGGGAATTCACCCCTCCACTTT. Amino acids: CASSRGQLGNSPLHF. Filled out from reference TRBV5-4 and TRBJ1-6, the complete variable domain reads ETGVTQSPTHLIKTRGQQVTLRCSSQSGHNTVSWYQQALGQGPQFIFQYYREEENGRGNFPPRFSGLQFPNYSSELNVNALELDDSALYLCASSRGQLGNSPLHFGNGTRLTVT.

V usage is TRBV7-9 and J usage is TRBJ1-1, with TRBD1 matching over 7 bases. Germline CDR1 is SEHNR and CDR2 is FQNEAQ (reference sequence). This CDR3 has 14 residues. The junction had 8 bases not matched to a gene; V was cut back by 2 bases and J by 8 bases. In DNA, the CDR3 is TGTGCCAGCAGCTTATTTCGGCAGGGGGTGGAAGCTTTCTTT. Its protein product is CASSLFRQGVEAFF.

This clonotype was seen a handful of times. The chain employs TRBV7-9 and TRBJ1-1, with 9 bases fitting TRBD1. The CDR3 sequence is 16 residues long. The junction had 12 bases not matched to a gene; V was cut back by 6 bases and J by 4 bases. CDR1 and CDR2 from the germline V gene are SEHNR and FQNEAQ (reference sequence). In DNA, the CDR3 is TGTGCCAGCAGTCTAAGAACAGGGGGCAGGATCACTGAAGCTTTCTTT. This translates into CASSLRTGGRITEAFF.

This clonotype has only a few counts. This rearrangement joins TRBV27 to TRBJ2-7; TRBD2 might be the D (6 bases). CDR3 length equals 16 residues. Between the trimmed V and J ends, which lost 6 bases and 4 bases, there was a span of 22 bases. Germline V gene sequence: CDR1 MNHEY, CDR2 SMNVEV (reference sequence). CDR3 coding DNA: TGTGCCAGCAGGCCCGCCGTATCCGGGAGTGGGTACGAGCAGTACTTC. This translates into CASRPAVSGSGYEQYF.

A few counts support this clonotype. This sequence joins TRBV10-2 and TRBJ1-3, with 7 nucleotides matching TRBD1. The CDR3 extends over 16 amino acids. From germline, CDR1 is WSHSY and CDR2 SAAADI. Trimming cost V 6 bases and J 1 base; bases outside gene matches: 9. In DNA, the CDR3 is TGCGCCAGCAGGCTGGACAGGCTAGCATCTGGAAACACCATATATTTT. Encoded protein: CASRLDRLASGNTIYF.